The rows below give T cell receptor beta chains drawn from one sample of a study of T cells in localized non-small cell lung cancer. Using immunoSEQ multiplex PCR, the repertoire was profiled, and TCRdb retains in-frame clones only, with some absent. The table has about 47,000 clones, roughly 86% seen once. The source was PBMCs, collected before any cancer treatment. The source is a man aged 40 to 75 with stage II lung adenocarcinoma. Each CDR3 is given with its conserved first and last residue. Fields, in order: clone size, J gene, V gene, D gene, CDR3 protein, CDR3 DNA. D genes are given only for firm matches. Rows give clone size only sometimes, using once, few, many, or a class for an expanded clone.

- TRBJ2-5 TRBV9 - CASSYRSTGNQETQYF TGTGCCAGCAGTTATCGATCCACCGGGAACCAAGAGACCCAGTACTTC
- TRBJ2-1 TRBV5-1 - CASSLHEVDNEQFF TGCGCCAGCAGCTTGCACGAGGTGGACAATGAGCAGTTCTTC
- TRBJ2-5 TRBV10-3 - CAIKGGSETQYF TGTGCCATCAAAGGGGGATCAGAGACCCAGTACTTC
- TRBJ2-1 TRBV11-3 TRBD2 CASSYKSGAGPLNEQFF TGTGCCAGCAGCTATAAAAGCGGGGCCGGACCCCTAAATGAGCAGTTCTTC
- TRBJ2-4 TRBV21-1 - CASSKALPGQDLAGKNIQYF TGTGCCAGCAGCAAAGCGCTCCCGGGACAGGATCTTGCGGGCAAAAACATTCAGTACTTC
- TRBJ1-1 TRBV28 - CASSFRGTLNTEAFF TGTGCCAGCAGTTTCCGGGGGACCCTGAACACTGAAGCTTTCTTT
once TRBJ1-2 TRBV10-3 - CAISGGQQGIQGYTF TGTGCCATCAGTGGGGGACAACAGGGAATTCAAGGCTACACCTTC
- TRBJ1-5 TRBV27 - CASGDRGNQPQHF TGTGCCAGCGGCGATCGTGGTAACCAGCCCCAGCATTTT
- TRBJ1-2 TRBV6-1 - CASSESISYGYTF TGTGCCAGCAGTGAATCGATTTCCTATGGCTACACCTTC
- TRBJ2-7 TRBV5-1 - CASSPGSSVQYF TGCGCCAGCAGCCCGGGTTCTTCCGTGCAGTACTTC
- TRBJ1-1 TRBV29-1 TRBD1 CSGSGDRLNTEAFF TGCAGCGGCTCAGGGGACAGGCTAAACACTGAAGCTTTCTTT
- TRBJ1-1 TRBV28 - CASLARNTEAFF TGTGCCAGCCTCGCTAGGAACACTGAAGCTTTCTTT
- TRBJ2-5 TRBV7-2 - CASSLVRAETQYF TGTGCCAGCAGCTTAGTGCGAGCGGAGACCCAGTACTTC
few TRBJ1-1 TRBV10-3 - CAIRARQDNTEAFF TGTGCCATCAGGGCCAGACAGGATAACACTGAAGCTTTCTTT
- TRBJ2-3 TRBV12-5 TRBD2 CASGRRLLATPDTQYF TGTGCTAGTGGTAGGCGGTTACTAGCGACTCCAGATACGCAGTATTTT
- TRBJ1-2 TRBV4-1 TRBD1 CASSQDVQGADYGYTF TGCGCCAGCAGCCAAGATGTTCAGGGGGCTGACTATGGCTACACCTTC
- TRBJ1-3 TRBV5-5 - CASSFHGQGRNTIYF TGTGCCAGCAGCTTTCACGGGCAGGGAAGGAACACCATATATTTT
once TRBJ2-3 TRBV9 TRBD1 CASSYGTVFTDTQYF TGTGCCAGCAGCTACGGGACAGTCTTCACAGATACGCAGTATTTT
once TRBJ1-2 TRBV6-1 - CASSGRWDRFSSYTF TGTGCCAGCAGTGGGAGATGGGACCGCTTCTCCAGCTACACCTTC
- TRBJ2-1 TRBV10-1 - CASSRLRGAPYNEQFF TGCGCCAGCAGCCGATTAAGGGGGGCCCCGTACAATGAGCAGTTCTTC
- TRBJ1-4 TRBV5-1 TRBD1 CASRDRDRSNEKLFF TGCGCCAGCCGAGACCGGGACAGAAGTAATGAAAAACTGTTTTTT
- TRBJ1-2 TRBV10-3 TRBD1 CAISEFGTEYGYTF TGTGCCATCAGTGAGTTCGGGACAGAATATGGCTACACCTTC
- TRBJ1-2 TRBV11-2 - CASSQDDTVFNGYTF TGTGCCAGCAGCCAAGATGACACAGTCTTTAATGGCTACACCTTC
- TRBJ2-7 TRBV5-4 - CASSLYGYEQYF TGTGCCAGCAGCTTGTACGGGTACGAGCAGTACTTC
- TRBJ2-1 TRBV30 - CAWSQGNEQFF TGTGCCTGGAGTCAAGGTAATGAGCAGTTCTTC